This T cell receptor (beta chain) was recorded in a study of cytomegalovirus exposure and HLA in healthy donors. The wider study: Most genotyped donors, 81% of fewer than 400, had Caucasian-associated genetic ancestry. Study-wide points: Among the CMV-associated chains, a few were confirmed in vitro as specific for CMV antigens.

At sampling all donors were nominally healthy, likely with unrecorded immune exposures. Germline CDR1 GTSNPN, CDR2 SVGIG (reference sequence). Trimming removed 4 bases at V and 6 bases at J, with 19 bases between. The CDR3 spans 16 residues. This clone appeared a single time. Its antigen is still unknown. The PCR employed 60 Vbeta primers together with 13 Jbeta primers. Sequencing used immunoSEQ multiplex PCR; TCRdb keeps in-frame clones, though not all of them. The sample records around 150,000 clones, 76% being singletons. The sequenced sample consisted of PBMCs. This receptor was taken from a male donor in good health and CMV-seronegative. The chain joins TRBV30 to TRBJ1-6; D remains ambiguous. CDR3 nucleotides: TGTGCCTGGACTAGGCAGCCGCAGAATTTTAATTCACCCCTCCACTTT. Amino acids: CAWTRQPQNFNSPLHF.